This T cell receptor beta chain derives from a study of identical twins. CDR3 length: 15 residues. V was shortened by 6 bases and J by 3 bases, with 20 bases between the two germline ends. Germline V gene lookup returns CDR1 SQVTM and CDR2 ANQGSEA. TCRdb processed the 5' RACE reads anew with MiXCR; each CDR3 protein has one entry. Counted here are 650,000 to 750,000 distinct CDR3 sequences, 21% occurring once; the ten biggest clones make up 4.3%. This clonotype has a handful of counts. These data were also filed under a second study, of T cells expressing NK-cell markers. That publication notes: Most of the eight sequenced donors tested HCMV-seropositive; one tested seronegative. NKG2C+ dominant clonotypes from over 5 donors made up about 1.0-7.5% of CD8+ T cells.

Sequenced input: PBMCs. This rearrangement joins TRBV29-1 to TRBJ1-2; D is undetermined. This sequence was found in a woman aged 18 to 35 in good health. The chain's CDR3 is CSVPGEGPPDYGYTF. In nucleotides, the CDR3 is TGCAGCGTCCCCGGTGAGGGCCCCCCTGACTATGGCTACACCTTC. Based on the CDR3 plus reference TRBV29-1 and TRBJ1-2, the full variable domain is SAVISQKPSRDICQRGTSLTIQCQVDSQVTMMFWYRQQPGQSLTLIATANQGSEATYESGFVIDKFPISRPNLTFSTLTVSNMSPEDSSIYLCSVPGEGPPDYGYTFGSGTRLTVV.